These T cell receptor beta chains were read from a single sample in a study of blood T cell repertoires in COVID-19. Sequencing was performed with immunoSEQ multiplex PCR; in TCRdb, only in-frame clones are kept and a portion is missing. This table holds some 530,000 clones, roughly 85% found once. Sequencing was carried out using peripheral blood. These receptors were obtained from a human donor in a cohort sampled during active COVID-19. CDR3s include the opening cysteine and the closing phenylalanine or tryptophan. A D gene is named only where the DNA matches it firmly. Clone size appears in some rows only: once, few, many, or a class for an expanded clone.

V gene	J gene	clone size	D gene	CDR3 protein	CDR3 DNA
TRBV15	TRBJ2-7	NA	NA	CATSGQPSSYEQYF	TGTGCCACCAGTGGTCAGCCTAGCTCCTACGAGCAGTACTTC
TRBV4-1	TRBJ1-2	few	NA	CASSRGQPEANGYTF	TGCGCCAGCAGCCGAGGACAGCCCGAGGCAAATGGCTACACCTTC
TRBV6-5	TRBJ1-1	NA	TRBD1	CASSPPGGGYAEAFF	TGTGCCAGCAGTCCACCGGGAGGGGGCTACGCTGAAGCTTTCTTT
TRBV20-1	TRBJ2-2	once	TRBD2	CSASRRELPRTGELFF	TGCAGTGCTAGTAGGCGGGAGCTGCCACGCACCGGGGAGCTGTTTTTT
TRBV7-3	TRBJ2-2	NA	TRBD2	CASSFAGEGTGELFF	TGTGCCAGCAGCTTCGCGGGAGAAGGTACCGGGGAGCTGTTTTTT
TRBV6-4	TRBJ1-2	NA	TRBD1	CASSVSGGNGYTF	TGTGCCAGCAGTGTTTCAGGGGGCAATGGCTACACCTTC
TRBV28	TRBJ2-2	once	TRBD1	CASRTGGAGTGELFF	TGTGCCAGCAGAACAGGGGGAGCTGGCACCGGGGAGCTGTTTTTT
TRBV7-9	TRBJ2-7	NA	NA	CASTMAGSREQYF	TGTGCCAGCACCATGGCGGGATCACGGGAGCAGTACTTC
TRBV19	TRBJ2-7	many	NA	CASSPNGRMNEQYF	TGTGCCAGTAGTCCCAACGGCAGGATGAACGAGCAGTACTTC
TRBV5-4	TRBJ2-7	NA	TRBD1	CASSLLTGAGEQYF	TGTGCCAGCAGCTTGTTGACAGGGGCGGGGGAGCAGTACTTC
TRBV7-3	TRBJ2-5	NA	NA	CASSPGLGGETQYF	TGTGCCAGCAGCCCCGGACTGGGCGGGGAGACCCAGTACTTC
TRBV5-6	TRBJ1-2	few	TRBD1	CASSLGRGSYGYTF	TGTGCCAGCAGCTTGGGCAGGGGGAGCTATGGCTACACCTTC
TRBV19	TRBJ2-7	NA	TRBD1	CASSRTGDRVSYEQYF	TGTGCCAGTAGTAGGACAGGGGATAGGGTCTCCTACGAGCAGTACTTC
TRBV5-4	TRBJ1-2	NA	NA	CASSTDRIYGYTF	TGTGCCAGCAGCACTGACAGGATTTATGGCTACACCTTC
TRBV5-4	TRBJ2-7	NA	TRBD2	CASSFSGSPAYEQYF	TGTGCCAGCAGCTTTAGCGGGTCCCCGGCCTACGAGCAGTACTTC
TRBV9	TRBJ1-4	NA	TRBD1	CASSPGDRGINEKLFF	TGTGCCAGCAGCCCTGGGGACAGGGGGATTAATGAAAAACTGTTTTTT
TRBV4-2	TRBJ2-7	NA	TRBD2	CASSQEGLEQYF	TGTGCCAGCAGCCAAGAGGGACTAGAGCAGTACTTC
TRBV11-2	TRBJ2-3	once	TRBD2	CASSPWTSGASTDTQYF	TGTGCCAGCAGCCCGTGGACTAGCGGAGCTAGCACAGATACGCAGTATTTT
TRBV5-1	TRBJ1-1	NA	NA	CASSLEMEDTEAFF	TGCGCCAGCAGCTTGGAGATGGAGGACACTGAAGCTTTCTTT
TRBV27	TRBJ2-2	NA	TRBD1	CASSPERTGTFLNTGELFF	TGTGCCAGCAGTCCCGAGCGGACAGGCACCTTTTTGAACACCGGGGAGCTGTTTTTT
TRBV11-3	TRBJ2-7	NA	NA	CASSPVGRDEQYF	TGTGCCAGCAGCCCGGTTGGGCGCGACGAGCAGTACTTC
TRBV7-9	TRBJ2-1	NA	NA	CASSLVSGEDEQFF	TGTGCCAGCAGCTTAGTCTCGGGAGAGGATGAGCAGTTCTTC
TRBV5-1	TRBJ1-1	NA	TRBD1	CASANDRGRTEAFF	TGCGCCAGCGCGAACGACAGGGGGAGGACTGAAGCTTTCTTT
TRBV11-2	TRBJ2-2	NA	TRBD2	CASSSPTSGKSGELFF	TGTGCCAGCAGCTCGCCGACTAGCGGGAAATCCGGGGAGCTGTTTTTT
TRBV30	TRBJ2-1	few	TRBD2	CAWRRGRADNEQFF	TGTGCCTGGAGACGTGGGAGGGCCGACAATGAGCAGTTCTTC
TRBV5-8	TRBJ2-5	NA	NA	CASSLAGKETQYF	TGTGCCAGCAGCTTGGCAGGGAAAGAGACCCAGTACTTC
TRBV7-6	TRBJ2-2	NA	NA	CASSLVGRTTGELFF	TGTGCCAGCAGCTTAGTGGGCAGAACCACCGGGGAGCTGTTTTTT
TRBV5-1	TRBJ2-2	NA	NA	CASSETVSNTGELFF	TGCGCCAGCAGCGAAACAGTATCCAACACCGGGGAGCTGTTTTTT
TRBV6-2/TRBV6-3	TRBJ1-1	NA	NA	CASSRGGEVVAFF	TGTGCCAGCAGTAGAGGGGGGGAAGTCGTTGCTTTCTTT